These T cell receptor beta chains were read from a single sample in a study of blood T cell repertoires in COVID-19. Some clones are missing from TCRdb's copy, which holds only in-frame ones; the method was immunoSEQ multiplex PCR. The top ten clones hold just under 10% of a sample with 85,000 to 120,000 clones, 84% of them seen once. The sequencing input was peripheral blood. Every receptor here comes from a man aged 40-50 years with active or convalescent COVID-19. Both conserved end residues are part of each CDR3. A D gene is named only where the DNA matches it firmly. Not every row has a clone size; where given, it reads once, few, many or a size class.

once	TRBV25-1	TRBJ2-3	TRBD1	TGTGCCAGCAGTAAAGGGGGGGACAGGGGATCAGATACGCAGTATTTT	CASSKGGDRGSDTQYF
-	TRBV9	TRBJ2-2	-	TGTGCCAGCAGCGCCGGTACGAACACCGGGGAGCTGTTTTTT	CASSAGTNTGELFF
few	TRBV19	TRBJ1-6	TRBD1	TGTGCCAGCAGGCTCGGCGGGACAGAGCTACGAATGGGCAATTCACCCCTCCACTTT	CASRLGGTELRMGNSPLHF
once	TRBV7-3	TRBJ2-1	TRBD2	TGTGCCAGCAGCTTAAAGGTGGCTAGCGGGGGCCGGAACAATGAGCAGTTCTTC	CASSLKVASGGRNNEQFF
-	TRBV5-4	TRBJ2-1	TRBD2	TGTGCCAGCAGCTTGGGCGGGGGGCAGACAATTTATCAGCAGTTCTTC	CASSLGGGQTIYQQFF
-	TRBV3-1/TRBV3-2	TRBJ2-5	TRBD2	TGTGCCAGCAGCCAAGGGAATCGGATAGCGGGGAGCCGGGAGGCCCAGTACTTC	CASSQGNRIAGSREAQYF
once	TRBV20-1	TRBJ2-7	-	TGCAGTGCTAGTTCGGGGTTCCTCGAGCAGTACTTC	CSASSGFLEQYF
-	TRBV3-1/TRBV3-2	TRBJ1-2	-	TGTGCCAGCAGCCCATGGGACACACCCTTGAGGGGCTACACCTTC	CASSPWDTPLRGYTF
-	TRBV18	TRBJ2-3	-	TGTGCCAGCTCACCAGGAGGCACAGATACGCAGTATTTT	CASSPGGTDTQYF
-	TRBV3-1/TRBV3-2	TRBJ1-5	-	TGTGCCAGCAGCCTTCCTAATCAGCCCCAGCATTTT	CASSLPNQPQHF
-	TRBV5-6	TRBJ1-2	TRBD1	TGTGCCAGCAGCTTGCCGGGACAGACGAACTATGGCTACACCTTC	CASSLPGQTNYGYTF
-	TRBV2	TRBJ2-7	-	TGTGCCAGCAGTGAATTGGGGGGCGAGCAGTACTTC	CASSELGGEQYF
-	TRBV19	TRBJ2-1	TRBD1	TGTGCCAGTTGTAACAGGGGGCCTGACAATGAGCAGTTCTTC	CASCNRGPDNEQFF
once	TRBV6-5	TRBJ1-2	-	TGTGCCAGCAAACGGACCCAGGGGACCTATGGCTACACCTTC	CASKRTQGTYGYTF
-	TRBV10-3	TRBJ1-6	TRBD1	TGTGCCATCAGACCTAGCGACAGGGAAGGTTCACCCCTCCACTTT	CAIRPSDREGSPLHF
-	TRBV7-6	TRBJ1-5	-	TGTGCCAGCAGCTCGAGACAGGCAGTCAATCAGCCCCAGCATTTT	CASSSRQAVNQPQHF
-	TRBV7-2	TRBJ1-1	-	TGTGCCAGCAGCCCTTGGGGCTCCCTGAACACTGAAGCTTTCTTT	CASSPWGSLNTEAFF
-	TRBV24-1	TRBJ1-5	TRBD1	TGTGCCACCAGTGACACAGGGGAGCCCCAGCATTTT	CATSDTGEPQHF
few	TRBV3-1/TRBV3-2	TRBJ2-7	TRBD1	TGTGCCAGCAGCCAACGCCGGGACAGGGTGGACGAGCAGTACTTC	CASSQRRDRVDEQYF
-	TRBV5-1	TRBJ1-1	-	TGCGCCAGCAGCTGGGACATGAACACTGAAGCTTTCTTT	CASSWDMNTEAFF
-	TRBV19	TRBJ2-3	-	TGTGCCAGTACCAGAGTTACAGGCGGGGCTAGCACAGATACGCAGTATTTT	CASTRVTGGASTDTQYF
-	TRBV14	TRBJ2-3	-	TGTGCCAGCAGCCCTCGTATTGGCACAGATACGCAGTATTTT	CASSPRIGTDTQYF
-	TRBV5-8	TRBJ1-3	-	TGTGCCAGCAGCTTGGACGGCCGGGATGTCTCTGGAAACACCATATATTTT	CASSLDGRDVSGNTIYF
-	TRBV12-3/TRBV12-4	TRBJ1-2	-	TGTGCCAGCAGTTTGGCCTCCGGCTACACCTTC	CASSLASGYTF
-	TRBV3-1/TRBV3-2	TRBJ1-2	-	TGTGCCAGCACCCCCTCCGGGACACGACGGGGCTACACCTTC	CASTPSGTRRGYTF
-	TRBV3-1/TRBV3-2	TRBJ2-7	-	TGTGCCAGCAGCCAAGGACAGTCCTACGAGCAGTACTTC	CASSQGQSYEQYF
-	TRBV10-1	TRBJ1-6	-	TGCGCCAGCATTGGGAGGAGGGCACCCCTCCACTTT	CASIGRRAPLHF
few	TRBV4-3	TRBJ2-7	TRBD1	TGCGCCAGCAGCCAAGATTCCCGGGGACAGCGCTCCTACGAGCAGTACTTC	CASSQDSRGQRSYEQYF
-	TRBV28	TRBJ1-1	TRBD1	TGTGCCAGTGGGGACAGCCTTAAGGAGGCTTTCTTT	CASGDSLKEAFF
medium-sized	TRBV27	TRBJ2-1	TRBD1	TGTGCCAGCAGTTTAGGACAGGGGGGAAATGAGCAGTTCTTC	CASSLGQGGNEQFF
-	TRBV6-1	TRBJ2-2	-	TGTGCCAGCAGTGAACAAGGGGGGGCTTTTACCGGGGAGCTGTTTTTT	CASSEQGGAFTGELFF
-	TRBV24-1	TRBJ2-5	-	TGTGCCACCGGTCGGGTTCAAGAGACCCAGTACTTC	CATGRVQETQYF
-	TRBV7-3	TRBJ2-3	-	TGTGCCAGCAGCTCCGTGCCCCCCCTAGCGAGGGGGCCAAATACGCAGTATTTT	CASSSVPPLARGPNTQYF
-	TRBV9	TRBJ1-2	-	TGTGCCAGCAGCGTAGATTTAGGGGGGGCTAATGGCTACACCTTC	CASSVDLGGANGYTF
-	TRBV3-1/TRBV3-2	TRBJ2-1	-	TGTGCCAGCAGCCAAGACAAGGGGCCAACTCGGTTCTTC	CASSQDKGPTRFF
-	TRBV5-4	TRBJ2-3	TRBD1	TGTGCCAGCAGCCGAGACAGGGGGCAAGATACGCAGTATTTT	CASSRDRGQDTQYF
few	TRBV19	TRBJ1-5	-	TGTGCCAGTATGAGTCCAGGGGTGTTGGGCAATCAGCCCCAGCATTTT	CASMSPGVLGNQPQHF
-	TRBV12-3/TRBV12-4	TRBJ2-7	-	TGTGCCAGCAGTTCCTCTCCGGGACTCCTTCACCACTTC	CASSSSPGLLHHF
once	TRBV4-3	TRBJ2-6	-	TGCGCCAGCAGCCAGGCCACAGGTTCTGGGGCCAACGTCCTGACTTTC	CASSQATGSGANVLTF
-	TRBV6-5	TRBJ1-4	-	TGTGCCAGCACGGGCCAGGGCGGTTTTGGTGAAAAACTGTTTTTT	CASTGQGGFGEKLFF
once	TRBV6-5	TRBJ2-3	TRBD2	TGTGCCAGCAGTTACAGCGGGGGGGCGGCAGATACGCAGTATTTT	CASSYSGGAADTQYF
-	TRBV2	TRBJ1-5	-	TGTGCCAGCAGTGATTCCAGAGGCTTGAGTCCCCAGCATTTT	CASSDSRGLSPQHF
-	TRBV7-3	TRBJ1-2	-	TGTGCCACTTCGGGGATTAACTATGGCTACACCTTC	CATSGINYGYTF
once	TRBV7-2	TRBJ1-2	TRBD1	TGTGCCAGCAGCTCGACACAGGGGAGGTATGGCTACACCTTC	CASSSTQGRYGYTF
-	TRBV27	TRBJ2-6	-	TGTGCCAGCAGTTTATCCCGGGGTTCTGGGGCCAACGTCCTGACTTTC	CASSLSRGSGANVLTF
-	TRBV5-1	TRBJ2-5	TRBD2	TGCGCCAGCAGCTTGGGACTAGCGACTCAAGAGACCCAGTACTTC	CASSLGLATQETQYF
-	TRBV4-1	TRBJ1-3	-	TGCGCCAGCAGCCAAGAACTAGGGAACACCATATATTTT	CASSQELGNTIYF
-	TRBV3-1/TRBV3-2	TRBJ2-3	TRBD2	TGTGCCAGCAGCCAGCGGACTAGGTCAGATACGCAGTATTTT	CASSQRTRSDTQYF
-	TRBV18	TRBJ2-4	-	TGTGCCAGCTCACTAACAGGGATAACCAAAAACATTCAGTACTTC	CASSLTGITKNIQYF
-	TRBV5-1	TRBJ1-2	-	TGCGCCAGCAGCCCGCAGGGATCGGCTAACTATGGCTACACCTTC	CASSPQGSANYGYTF
-	TRBV10-1	TRBJ2-5	TRBD2	TGCGCCTGTGCGGGGGGCCAGTACTTC	CACAGGQYF
-	TRBV5-1	TRBJ1-6	TRBD1	TGCGCCAGCAGCACGACGGGACAGGGTTCACTATCACCCCTCCACTTT	CASSTTGQGSLSPLHF
-	TRBV12-3/TRBV12-4	TRBJ2-3	-	TGTGCCAGCAGCCCACAACTAGCCAATACGCAGTATTTT	CASSPQLANTQYF
-	TRBV28	TRBJ2-7	TRBD2	TGTGCCAGCAGTCCAGCGGGGGGGCGCGAGCAGTACTTC	CASSPAGGREQYF
-	TRBV4-2	TRBJ2-5	TRBD2	TGTGCCAGCAGCCGGGCGAGCGGGGGGACTCAAGAGACCCAGTACTTC	CASSRASGGTQETQYF